One and the same sample provided the 15 T cell receptor beta chains below, sequenced in a study of shared clonotypes between healthy human individuals. CD45RO-negative cells were positively selected for CCR7, leaving out terminally differentiated effector memory CD45RA+ cells. Measured with immunoSEQ multiplex PCR; TCRdb has only the in-frame clones, and not every one. The sample shows about 650,000 clones, 95% to 96% of them seen only once. The material sequenced was naive CD8+ T cells sorted from blood. These TCRs come from a woman in her 30s in good health.

This sequence joins TRBV6-1 and TRBJ2-3, with TRBD2 identical over 7 bases. Trimming took 0 bases from V and 3 from J; bases not matched to a gene: 9. The CDR3 is made up of 17 amino acids. Germline CDR1 and CDR2: MNHNS and SASEGT. This CDR3 is CASSEAGTNSPTDTQYF. For the CDR3, the DNA is TGTGCCAGCAGTGAAGCAGGGACTAATTCGCCTACAGATACGCAGTATTTT.

The chain links TRBV27 to TRBJ2-7, with 9 positions matching TRBD1. The trim removed 0 bases at V and 5 bases at J, leaving 2 bases unmatched. CDR1 and CDR2 from the germline V gene are MNHEY and SMNVEV (reference sequence). The CDR3 loop spans 14 amino acids. The CDR3 DNA reads TGTGCCAGCAGTTTATCGAGACAGGGGGACGAGCAGTACTTC. Protein product: CASSLSRQGDEQYF.

V gene TRBV19 combines with J gene TRBJ2-7; D remains unclear. The CDR3 consists of 14 residues. From germline, CDR1 is LNHDA and CDR2 SQIVND (reference sequence). V was clipped by 1 base and J by 0 bases, with 7 bases between them. The CDR3 loop reads CASSIGRSSYEQYF. DNA for the CDR3: TGTGCCAGTAGTATAGGACGGAGCTCCTACGAGCAGTACTTC.

CDR3 DNA sequence: TGTGCCAGCAGGACAGCGTATGAAAAACTGTTTTTT. Its protein is CASRTAYEKLFF. This rearrangement joins TRBV2 to TRBJ1-4, with TRBD1 as a possible D gene (5 bases). Trimming removed 6 bases at V and 6 bases at J, with 8 bases between. Germline CDR1 and CDR2: SNHLY and FYNNEI. The CDR3 runs 12 residues.

The V gene is TRBV7-9, the J gene TRBJ2-1; D remains ambiguous. CDR3 length equals 15 residues. V dropped 0 bases and J dropped 8 bases, with 14 bases sitting between them. Germline V CDR1 and CDR2: SEHNR, FQNEAQ (reference sequence). Written as DNA, the CDR3 is TGTGCCAGCAGCTTAGCGCTAGGAGCGCTCCATGAGCAGTTCTTC. Protein product: CASSLALGALHEQFF.

The chain recombines TRBV27 with TRBJ2-7, with TRBD2 as a possible D gene (5 bases). V lost 5 bases, J lost 2 bases, and 13 bases lay in between. Germline loops: CDR1 MNHEY, CDR2 SMNVEV (reference sequence). The CDR3 has 14 residues. The CDR3: CASSLYSGPYEQYF. DNA of the CDR3: TGTGCCAGCAGTCTATACAGCGGCCCCTACGAGCAGTACTTC.

V gene TRBV28 combines with J gene TRBJ2-1; D unclear. Germline V gene lookup returns CDR1 MDHEN and CDR2 SYDVKM. The CDR3 totals 15 residues. V shed 4 bases and J shed 2 bases, with 12 bases lying between them. Here the CDR3 DNA reads TGTGCCAGCAGTTCTGAAGGGCCTGCCTACAATGAGCAGTTCTTC. Translation: CASSSEGPAYNEQFF. The whole variable domain, filled in from reference TRBV28 and TRBJ2-1, reads DVKVTQSSRYLVKRTGEKVFLECVQDMDHENMFWYRQDPGLGLRLIYFSYDVKMKEKGDIPEGYSVSREKKERFSLILESASTNQTSMYLCASSSEGPAYNEQFFGPGTRLTVL.

The rearrangement uses TRBV7-3 and TRBJ2-7; 8 bases map to TRBD2. Germline values: CDR1 SGHTA, CDR2 FQGTGA. Unmatched junction bases numbered 7, after V lost 0 bases and J lost 6 bases. The length of the CDR3 is 15 residues. The CDR3 spells CASSLTGREDTEQYF. DNA of the CDR3: TGTGCCAGCAGCTTAACCGGGCGGGAGGATACCGAGCAGTACTTC.

V is TRBV29-1 and J is TRBJ1-1; 7 bases line up with TRBD1. CDR1 SQVTM and CDR2 ANQGSEA come from the germline V gene. J gave up 6 bases and V 5 bases, and 21 bases lay outside the gene matches. The CDR3 is 17 amino acids. The CDR3 DNA reads as TGCAGCGTTTTAGGAGGGGGCGTCCCCCGGGCCGTCTCTGAAGCTTTCTTT. It translates to CSVLGGGVPRAVSEAFF. The complete variable domain, with remaining parts taken from reference TRBV29-1 and TRBJ1-1, reads SAVISQKPSRDICQRGTSLTIQCQVDSQVTMMFWYRQQPGQSLTLIATANQGSEATYESGFVIDKFPISRPNLTFSTLTVSNMSPEDSSIYLCSVLGGGVPRAVSEAFFGQGTRLTVV.

The chain recombines TRBV7-7 with TRBJ2-1; TRBD2 matches 9 bases. Germline assignment: CDR1 SSHAT and CDR2 FNYEAQ (reference sequence). J gave up 8 bases and V 0 bases, and 8 bases lay outside the gene matches. The CDR3 is 16 residues long. The CDR3 here is CASSLAAGGPRDEQFF. Written as DNA, the CDR3 is TGTGCCAGCAGCTTAGCGGCGGGAGGGCCTCGGGATGAGCAGTTCTTC.

V gene TRBV2 combines with J gene TRBJ2-5; the D call may be TRBD1 or TRBD2 (5 bases each). There are 12 residues in the CDR3. Germline values: CDR1 SNHLY, CDR2 FYNNEI. V lost 7 bases, J lost 4 bases, and 10 bases lay in between. CDR3: CASTQGRETQYF. CDR3 DNA sequence: TGTGCCAGCACCCAGGGACGAGAGACCCAGTACTTC.

This clone was observed once. The chain is built from TRBV5-4 and TRBJ2-1; 7 bases are shared with TRBD1. The CDR3 is 16 amino acids. V dropped 2 bases and J dropped 2; count of bases not matched to a gene: 7. Germline loops: CDR1 SGHNT, CDR2 YYREEE (reference sequence). The CDR3 loop reads CASSLQGPNPYNEQFF. Written as DNA, the CDR3 is TGTGCCAGCAGCTTACAGGGGCCGAACCCCTACAATGAGCAGTTCTTC.

This CDR3 reads CAWREAYEQFF. In DNA, the CDR3 is TGTGCCTGGAGGGAGGCGTACGAGCAGTTCTTC. The rearrangement uses TRBV30 and TRBJ2-1; tentative D call: TRBD2 (5 bases). The germline CDR1 and CDR2 sequences are GTSNPN and SVGIG (reference sequence). The ends were cut back, 3 bases at V and 10 bases at J, with 10 bases in the middle. The length of the CDR3 is 11 residues.

To note about this clone: This sample includes further DNA sequences coding for the same CDR3. J is TRBJ2-7 and V is TRBV2, with D possibly being TRBD1 (5 bases). CDR3 size: 12 residues. The V end lost 6 bases, the J end lost 4 bases, and 10 bases lay between the germline ends. In germline, CDR1 is SNHLY, CDR2 FYNNEI. The CDR3 nucleotides are TGTGCCAGCAGCGACAGAGGATACGAGCAGTACTTC. It yields the protein CASSDRGYEQYF.

The chain links TRBV10-2 to TRBJ2-7; 8 positions match TRBD2. Germline V gene sequence: CDR1 WSHSY, CDR2 SAAADI. CDR3 length equals 14 residues. With 7 bases clipped from V and 1 base from J, the junction kept 6 bases outside the gene matches. CDR3 DNA sequence: TGCGCCAGCATTAACGGGGGGGTTTCCTACGAGCAGTACTTC. This encodes CASINGGVSYEQYF.